What follows are 10 T cell receptor beta chains derived from one specimen sequenced in a study of blood T cells in healthy people across ages. Primers used in a second PCR of roughly 6 to 12 cycles were a sample-barcoded 5' primer and a J-beta primer mix. In TCRdb, the 5' RACE reads were re-called with MiXCR into one record per CDR3 protein. The data contain about 800,000 distinct CDR3 sequences, approximately 25% of them singletons. A further study also used this sample, focusing on T cells of mothers and their children.

The sample taken for sequencing was blood. These receptors came from a boy between 10 and 17 years old in good health.

The rearrangement joins TRBV4-1 to TRBJ2-3; TRBD2 is a possible D gene (6 bases). Germline CDR1 is MGHRA and CDR2 is YSYEKL. Trimming shortened V by 4 bases and J by 9 bases, and 26 bases separated the two germline ends. The CDR3 consists of 17 residues. The CDR3 sequence is CASSPVAGLAQAETQYF. CDR3 in DNA: TGCGCCAGCAGCCCTGTCGCAGGGCTAGCGCAGGCGGAGACGCAGTATTTT.

This clonotype was seen a handful of times. The chain couples TRBV6-6 to TRBJ1-3, with D tentatively TRBD1 (6 bases). Trimming stripped 5 bases from V and 3 bases from J, with 11 bases between. Per germline, CDR1 MNHNY and CDR2 SVGAGI (reference sequence). This CDR3 contains 14 residues. The CDR3 coding sequence is TGTGCCAGCAGTAGGACAGAGCTTGGAAACACCATATATTTT. Translating gives CASSRTELGNTIYF.

The chain recombines TRBV4-3 with TRBJ2-1; D ambiguous. V lost 0 bases, J lost 5 bases, and 14 bases lay in between. Germline V lookup: CDR1 LGHNA, CDR2 YSLEER. The CDR3 spans 16 residues. In DNA, the CDR3 is TGCGCCAGCAGCCAAGATGTTCAGGCCTGGAACAATGAGCAGTTCTTC. Amino acid sequence: CASSQDVQAWNNEQFF.

Turning to this clonotype: The germline gene is not matched at one end of the junction; a read error may be the cause. V usage is TRBV12-3 or TRBV12-4 and J usage is TRBJ2-5; maybe TRBD2 (5 bases). TRBJ2-7 matches the DNA end more closely, so the J call is doubtful. This CDR3 comprises 14 residues. The CDR3: CASSFNPTGDEQYF. The CDR3 bases are TGTGCTAGCAGTTTCAACCCAACCGGGGACGAGCAGTACTTC.

This clonotype appeared a few times. This chain joins TRBV29-1 and TRBJ2-1; a weak D match, TRBD1 (5 bases). Germline CDR1 reads SQVTM; CDR2 reads ANQGSEA. The CDR3 has 15 amino acids. Deletions cut 6 bases from V and 5 bases from J, with 20 bases between. The CDR3 region has the DNA TGCAGCGTCCCCCCTGGGGCAGGGTGGAACAATGAGCAGTTCTTC. It yields the protein CSVPPGAGWNNEQFF.

The V gene is TRBV15, the J gene TRBJ1-6, with D maybe TRBD1 (6 bases). The CDR3 is 15 residues long. Per the germline V gene, CDR1 is LNHNV and CDR2 is YYDKDF (reference sequence). The V gene lost 5 bases and the J gene lost 7 bases, with 15 bases spanning the gap. DNA for the CDR3: TGTGCCACCAGCGCAGAGGGGAGGGGGAATTCACCCCTCCACTTT. This codes for CATSAEGRGNSPLHF.

This chain uses TRBV7-2 with TRBJ2-5, with D maybe TRBD2 (5 bases). CDR3 length: 14 amino acids. Trimming took off 4 bases at V and 0 bases at J, with 9 bases between the two ends. Germline loops: CDR1 SGHTA, CDR2 FQGNSA. The CDR3 nucleotides are TGTGCCAGCAGCTATACTAGAGACCAAGAGACCCAGTACTTC. Residues: CASSYTRDQETQYF.

J is TRBJ1-1 and V is TRBV7-9; 7 bases align to TRBD1. Per the germline V gene, CDR1 is SEHNR and CDR2 is FQNEAQ (reference sequence). CDR3 size: 13 residues. Trimming took 2 bases from V and 8 from J; bases not matched to a gene: 5. The chain's CDR3 is CASSLYRGQEAFF. CDR3 bases: TGTGCCAGCAGCTTATATAGGGGGCAGGAAGCTTTCTTT.

This clonotype was observed once. The rearrangement joins TRBV7-2 to TRBJ2-7; D assignment may be TRBD1 or TRBD2 (5 bases each). Germline CDR1 SGHTA, CDR2 FQGNSA. The ends were cut back, 2 bases at V and 5 bases at J, with 16 bases in the middle. This CDR3 region has 15 residues. CDR3 DNA sequence: TGTGCCAGCAGCTTATCTGTGGGGGACCCCCACGAGCAGTACTTC. Protein product: CASSLSVGDPHEQYF. Together with reference TRBV7-2 and TRBJ2-7, the CDR3 gives the full variable domain: GAGVSQSPSNKVTEKGKDVELRCDPISGHTALYWYRQSLGQGLEFLIYFQGNSAPDKSGLPSDRFSAERTGGSVSTLTIQRTQQEDSAVYLCASSLSVGDPHEQYFGPGTRLTVT.

The rearrangement joins TRBV20-1 to TRBJ2-1, with 12 bases lining up with TRBD2. Germline CDR1 and CDR2: DFQATT and SNEGSKA (reference sequence). V trimming: 3 bases; J trimming: 7 bases; junction bases outside the gene matches: 1. This CDR3 comprises 13 residues. CDR3 in amino acids: CSASGTSGNEQFF. As DNA, the CDR3 is TGCAGTGCTAGTGGGACTAGCGGGAATGAGCAGTTCTTC.